What follows describes a single T cell receptor (beta chain). Its antigen is not known. The observed sequence ends 3 residues before the CDR3 terminus, with the missing tail filled in from the germline J gene. Profiled with immunoSEQ multiplex PCR; TCRdb holds only in-frame clones, not every one. Found here are about 14,000 clones; the top ten clones hold approximately 7.7%. With 5 bases clipped from V and 4 bases from J, the junction kept 4 bases outside the gene matches. CDR1 is MNHEY, CDR2 SMNVEV, per germline (reference sequence). This CDR3 comprises 13 residues. This sample is drawn from a study of T cells in women clearing cervical HPV infection. Turning to the study itself: Controls were women whose single incident HPV16 infection cleared within 12 months without precancer or cancer. Case blood was drawn a median approximately 150 days after lesion detection.

Study outcomes and limitations: TRBV6-7 abundance was lower in cases than controls (0.11% versus 0.16%).

Source material: blood buffy coat. This TCR came from a woman aged 18 to 75 with a cervical HPV16 infection that either progressed to CIN3+ or cleared (not recorded which). This rearrangement joins TRBV27 to TRBJ1-2, with 7 bases that match TRBD1. The part of the CDR3 DNA that was read is TGTGCCAGCAGTCCGGGACAGAGCTATGGC. This codes for CASSPGQSYG. The whole CDR3 protein reads CASSPGQSYGYTF.